These 15 T cell receptor beta chains were all obtained from the same sample, sequenced in a study of OX40 agonist ivuxolimab in advanced cancers. Assay used: immunoSEQ multiplex PCR; TCRdb lists only in-frame clones, some missing. Of over 90,000 clones in the sample, 65% to 90% were seen once. The starting material was CD4+ or CD8+ T cells sorted from blood, obtained in a trial of the OX40 agonist ivuxolimab. The receptors here all came from an adult with an advanced solid tumor such as melanoma, head and neck, liver or kidney cancer.

J is TRBJ2-2 and V is TRBV5-1, with 7 bases fitting TRBD1. After removal of 5 bases from V and 2 bases from J, the junction contained 6 bases not matched to a gene. Germline CDR1 reads SGHRS; CDR2 reads YFSETQ. The CDR3 has 15 amino acids. CDR3 sequence: CASRGDSANTGELFF. CDR3 nucleotides: TGCGCCAGCAGGGGGGACAGCGCAAACACCGGGGAGCTGTTTTTT.

The chain combines TRBV28 with TRBJ1-1; weak D call: TRBD1 (6 bases). Per germline, CDR1 MDHEN and CDR2 SYDVKM. CDR3 size: 15 residues. The V end was cut by 5 bases, the J end by 2 bases, with 15 bases between. CDR3 coding DNA: TGTGCCAGCAGTCAGCAGGGGTCCGCTAACACTGAAGCTTTCTTT. Encoded protein: CASSQQGSANTEAFF.

This clone was detected once. The chain is built from TRBV11-2 and TRBJ2-5; possibly TRBD2 for D (5 bases). The V gene's germline CDR1 is SGHAT and CDR2 FQNNGV. The CDR3 extends over 14 amino acids. Trimming left V 5 bases short and J 2 bases short, with 12 bases between. Written as DNA, the CDR3 is TGTGCCAGCAGCCCGTCGCGGGTGCAAGAGACCCAGTACTTC. Protein sequence: CASSPSRVQETQYF. The full variable domain, completed using reference TRBV11-2 and TRBJ2-5, is EAGVAQSPRYKIIEKRQSVAFWCNPISGHATLYWYQQILGQGPKLLIQFQNNGVVDDSQLPKDRFSAERLKGVDSTLKIQPAKLEDSAVYLCASSPSRVQETQYFGPGTRLLVL.

This rearrangement joins TRBV5-8 to TRBJ1-3, with D unclear. Trimming shortened V by 1 base and J by 4 bases, and 18 bases separated the two germline ends. From germline, CDR1 is SGHTS and CDR2 YDEGEE. The CDR3 extends over 17 amino acids. The CDR3 bases are TGTGCCAGCAGCTTGCGACTCATTACGGTGGGCGGAAACACCATATATTTT. It specifies CASSLRLITVGGNTIYF.

The V gene is TRBV6-5, the J gene TRBJ2-1, with no clear D. The CDR3 covers 13 residues. The V gene's germline CDR1 is MNHEY and CDR2 SVGAGI. V was trimmed by 6 bases and J by 0 bases, leaving 6 bases between them. This chain's CDR3 is CASRMSSYNEQFF. For the CDR3, the DNA is TGTGCCAGCAGGATGAGCTCCTACAATGAGCAGTTCTTC.

The chain recombines TRBV19 with TRBJ2-2; 7 nucleotides agree with TRBD1. This CDR3 spans 14 amino acids. V lost 2 bases, J lost 5 bases, and 2 bases stayed unmatched. Germline-derived CDR1 and CDR2 are LNHDA and SQIVND (reference sequence). The CDR3 loop reads CASSINRGTGELFF. CDR3 sequence (DNA): TGTGCCAGTAGTATAAACAGGGGAACCGGGGAGCTGTTTTTT.

V is TRBV27 and J is TRBJ1-4; 9 bases are shared with TRBD1. V lost 9 bases and J lost 3; bases outside the gene matches: 8. The length of the CDR3 is 15 residues. CDR1 and CDR2 from the germline V gene are MNHEY and SMNVEV (reference sequence). The DNA for the CDR3 is TGTGCCAGTCGTGAGGACAGGGGAGCTAATGAAAAACTGTTTTTT. As protein: CASREDRGANEKLFF.

The chain joins TRBV28 to TRBJ1-2; the match to TRBD1 covers 10 bases. With 5 bases clipped from V and 3 bases from J, the junction kept 3 bases outside the gene matches. Germline V gene sequence: CDR1 MDHEN, CDR2 SYDVKM. The CDR3 is 14 residues long. CDR3: CASSPDRGDYGYTF. For the CDR3, the DNA is TGTGCCAGCAGTCCGGACAGGGGGGACTATGGCTACACCTTC.

V is TRBV30 and J is TRBJ1-5; D is unclear. CDR3 length equals 14 residues. Germline lookup yields CDR1 GTSNPN and CDR2 SVGIG (reference sequence). Between the trimmed V and J ends, which lost 0 bases and 10 bases, there was a span of 16 bases. DNA of the CDR3: TGTGCCTGGAGTGTAATGGCAGGAAGGGATCCCCAGCATTTT. Translating it yields CAWSVMAGRDPQHF.

The gene calls are TRBV2 and TRBJ2-7; D is uncertain. Germline V CDR1 and CDR2: SNHLY, FYNNEI. V was clipped by 6 bases and J by 6 bases, with 6 bases between them. The CDR3 is 10 residues long. The CDR3 reads CASRVREQYF. CDR3 nucleotide sequence: TGTGCCAGCAGAGTTCGCGAGCAGTACTTC.

Here the CDR3 reads CASSSIGGGSPYEQYF. The CDR3 nucleotides are TGTGCCAGCAGTTCCATAGGAGGGGGCTCCCCCTACGAGCAGTACTTC. The chain links TRBV28 to TRBJ2-7; possibly TRBD1 for D (7 bases). The germline V and J ends were trimmed by 4 bases and 2 bases, with 18 bases remaining between them. The germline CDR1 and CDR2 sequences are MDHEN and SYDVKM. The CDR3 is 16 residues long.

The CDR3 DNA is TGCGCCAGCAGTCCCGGCGGGCAGGGGACCCTTTATGGCTACACCTTC. Its protein product is CASSPGGQGTLYGYTF. V is TRBV5-1 and J is TRBJ1-2; D possibly corresponds to TRBD1 (6 bases). The CDR3 runs to 16 residues. Germline values: CDR1 SGHRS, CDR2 YFSETQ. V was shortened by 5 bases and J by 5 bases, with 22 bases between the two germline ends.

The chain uses TRBV28 and TRBJ1-2; D is ambiguous. CDR3 length equals 12 residues. Germline V gives CDR1 MDHEN, CDR2 SYDVKM. The V gene lost 7 bases and the J gene lost 2 bases, with 8 bases spanning the gap. CDR3 DNA: TGTGCCAGCACCCCCAGGAACTATGGCTACACCTTC. Protein sequence: CASTPRNYGYTF.

The V call is TRBV30, the J call TRBJ2-7; 12 bases are shared with TRBD2. The V and J ends lost 5 bases and 5 bases, in that order; junction bases with no gene match: 4. Germline V CDR1 and CDR2: GTSNPN, SVGIG (reference sequence). The CDR3 is 13 residues long. CDR3 residues: CAWGWTSGNEQYF. The CDR3, as DNA: TGTGCCTGGGGATGGACTAGCGGGAACGAGCAGTACTTC.

The chain joins TRBV11-2 to TRBJ2-7; 8 bases fit TRBD2. V was pared by 3 bases and J by 2 bases, with 3 bases of the junction left unmatched. The CDR3 consists of 14 residues. The germline gives CDR1 SGHAT, CDR2 FQNNGV. CDR3 region: CASSFSAGAYEQYF. The CDR3 nucleotides read TGTGCCAGCAGCTTCTCAGCGGGAGCCTACGAGCAGTACTTC.